Listed below are T cell receptor beta chains from one sample, sequenced in a study of graft-versus-host responses after intestinal transplantation. Only in-frame clones appear in the TCRdb table, and some are missing; sequencing was by immunoSEQ multiplex PCR. The repertoire has about 23,000 clones, roughly 44% of them found once; the top ten carry over 1.1%. Sequenced material: alloreactive CD8+ T cells from a mixed lymphocyte reaction culture, taken before transplantation. The receptor source for this set is a human patient who was an organ donor for intestinal transplantation. The CDR3 runs from the conserved cysteine through the conserved F or W. Each record gives: D gene, V gene, J gene, clone size, CDR3 DNA, CDR3 protein. A D gene is named only where the DNA matches it firmly. Clone size is not always given. Where it is, it says once, few, many or a class for expanded clones.

d_gene: -; v_gene: TRBV6-6; j_gene: TRBJ1-4; abundance: few; CDR3nt: TGTGCCAGCAGTCCTGATGCAACTAATGAAAAACTGTTTTTT; CDR3aa: CASSPDATNEKLFF
d_gene: -; v_gene: TRBV13; j_gene: TRBJ2-7; abundance: -; CDR3nt: TGTGCCAGCAGCCCCTTTCGTGGGAGTCCCGAGCAGTACTTC; CDR3aa: CASSPFRGSPEQYF
d_gene: -; v_gene: TRBV5-7; j_gene: TRBJ2-7; abundance: few; CDR3nt: TGTGCCAGCAGCTTTGGGTACGAGCAGTACTTC; CDR3aa: CASSFGYEQYF
d_gene: -; v_gene: TRBV28; j_gene: TRBJ2-3; abundance: -; CDR3nt: TGTGCCAGCAGTTTGACCGGCGGAGAGAGCACAGATACGCAGTATTTT; CDR3aa: CASSLTGGESTDTQYF
d_gene: -; v_gene: TRBV28; j_gene: TRBJ2-3; abundance: -; CDR3nt: TGTGCCAGCAGTTTATGGAGCGGGCCGGAGGACACAGATACGCAGTATTTT; CDR3aa: CASSLWSGPEDTDTQYF
d_gene: -; v_gene: TRBV28; j_gene: TRBJ1-5; abundance: -; CDR3nt: TGTGCCAGCAGACCCACCGGGGCTATGGCCCAGCATTTT; CDR3aa: CASRPTGAMAQHF
d_gene: -; v_gene: TRBV4-1; j_gene: TRBJ1-1; abundance: -; CDR3nt: TGCGCCAGCAGCCAAGTGGGGGCAGGGACTGAAGCTTTCTTT; CDR3aa: CASSQVGAGTEAFF
d_gene: -; v_gene: TRBV9; j_gene: TRBJ2-1; abundance: medium-sized; CDR3nt: TGTGCCAGCAGCGTAGGACAGAGCTCCTACAATGAGCAGTTCTTC; CDR3aa: CASSVGQSSYNEQFF
d_gene: -; v_gene: TRBV7-9; j_gene: TRBJ1-4; abundance: -; CDR3nt: TGTGCCAGCAGCCAGACAGCAACTAATGAAAAACTGTTTTTT; CDR3aa: CASSQTATNEKLFF
d_gene: TRBD2; v_gene: TRBV5-1; j_gene: TRBJ2-3; abundance: -; CDR3nt: TGCGCCAGCAGCCACTTAGCGGGAGGCACAGATACGCAGTATTTT; CDR3aa: CASSHLAGGTDTQYF
d_gene: TRBD1; v_gene: TRBV5-4; j_gene: TRBJ2-3; abundance: -; CDR3nt: TGTGCCAGCAGCTTACAGGGGGCTACAGATACGCAGTATTTT; CDR3aa: CASSLQGATDTQYF
d_gene: -; v_gene: TRBV27; j_gene: TRBJ2-6; abundance: -; CDR3nt: TGTGCCAGCAGTTCCTTACAGGTAACTGGGGCCAACGTCCTGACTTTC; CDR3aa: CASSSLQVTGANVLTF
d_gene: -; v_gene: TRBV30; j_gene: TRBJ1-5; abundance: few; CDR3nt: TGTGCCTGGAGTCTTTCCCCGGGCAATCAGCCCCAGCATTTT; CDR3aa: CAWSLSPGNQPQHF